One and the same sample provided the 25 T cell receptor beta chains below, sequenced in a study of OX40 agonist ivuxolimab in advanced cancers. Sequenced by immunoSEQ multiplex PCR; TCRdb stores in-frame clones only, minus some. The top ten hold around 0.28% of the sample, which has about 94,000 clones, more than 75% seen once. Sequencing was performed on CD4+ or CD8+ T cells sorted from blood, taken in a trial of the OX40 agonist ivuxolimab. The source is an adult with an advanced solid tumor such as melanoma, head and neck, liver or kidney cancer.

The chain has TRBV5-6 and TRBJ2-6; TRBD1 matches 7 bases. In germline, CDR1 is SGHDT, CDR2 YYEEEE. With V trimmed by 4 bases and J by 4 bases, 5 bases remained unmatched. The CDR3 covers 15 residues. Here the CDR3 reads CASSRQGAGANVLTF. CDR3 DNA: TGTGCCAGCAGCCGACAGGGTGCAGGGGCCAACGTCCTGACTTTC. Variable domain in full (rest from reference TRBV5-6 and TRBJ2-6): DAGVTQSPTHLIKTRGQQVTLRCSPKSGHDTVSWYQQALGQGPQFIFQYYEEEERQRGNFPDRFSGHQFPNYSSELNVNALLLGDSALYLCASSRQGAGANVLTFGAGSRLTVL.

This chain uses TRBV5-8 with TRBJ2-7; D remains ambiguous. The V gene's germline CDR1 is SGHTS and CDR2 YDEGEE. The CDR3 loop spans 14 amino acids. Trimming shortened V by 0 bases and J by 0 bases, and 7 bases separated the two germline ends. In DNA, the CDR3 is TGTGCCAGCAGCTTGGACAGATTCTCCTACGAGCAGTACTTC. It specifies CASSLDRFSYEQYF.

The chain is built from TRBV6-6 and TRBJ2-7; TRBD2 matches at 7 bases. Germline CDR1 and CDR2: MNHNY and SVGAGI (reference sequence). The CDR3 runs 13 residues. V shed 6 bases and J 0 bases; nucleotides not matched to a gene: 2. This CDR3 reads CASRGGSSYEQYF. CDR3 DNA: TGTGCCAGCAGGGGGGGGAGCTCCTACGAGCAGTACTTC.

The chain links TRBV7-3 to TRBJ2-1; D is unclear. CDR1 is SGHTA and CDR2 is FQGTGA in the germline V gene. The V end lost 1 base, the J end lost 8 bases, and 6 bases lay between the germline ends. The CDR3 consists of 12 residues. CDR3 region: CASSLIGDEQFF. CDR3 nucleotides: TGTGCCAGCAGCTTAATTGGCGATGAGCAGTTCTTC.

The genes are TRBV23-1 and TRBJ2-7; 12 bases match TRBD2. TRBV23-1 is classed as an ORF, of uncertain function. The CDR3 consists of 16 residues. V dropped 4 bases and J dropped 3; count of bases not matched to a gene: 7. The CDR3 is CASSLILAGGYYEQYF. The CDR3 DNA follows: TGCGCCAGCAGTCTGATACTAGCGGGAGGCTACTACGAGCAGTACTTC.

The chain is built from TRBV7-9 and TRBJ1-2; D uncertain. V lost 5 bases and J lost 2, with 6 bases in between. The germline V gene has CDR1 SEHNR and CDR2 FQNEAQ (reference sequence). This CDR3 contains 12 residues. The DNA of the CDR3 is TGTGCCAGCAGCGATAAGAACTATGGCTACACCTTC. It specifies CASSDKNYGYTF.

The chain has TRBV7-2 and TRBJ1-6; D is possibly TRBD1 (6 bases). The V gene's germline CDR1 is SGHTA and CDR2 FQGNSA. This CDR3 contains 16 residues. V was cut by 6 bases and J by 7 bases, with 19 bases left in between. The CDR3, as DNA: TGTGCCAGCAGTCCCGGGGCGGGCAGGGGAAATTCACCCCTCCACTTT. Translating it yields CASSPGAGRGNSPLHF.

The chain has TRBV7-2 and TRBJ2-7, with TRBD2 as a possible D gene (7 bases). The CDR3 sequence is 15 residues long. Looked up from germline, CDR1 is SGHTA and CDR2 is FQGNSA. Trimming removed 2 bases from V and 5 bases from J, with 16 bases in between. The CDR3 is CASSLRGGLLNEQYF. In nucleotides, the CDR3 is TGTGCCAGCAGCTTAAGGGGGGGATTACTTAACGAGCAGTACTTC. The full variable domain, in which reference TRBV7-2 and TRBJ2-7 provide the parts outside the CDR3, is GAGVSQSPSNKVTEKGKDVELRCDPISGHTALYWYRQSLGQGLEFLIYFQGNSAPDKSGLPSDRFSAERTGGSVSTLTIQRTQQEDSAVYLCASSLRGGLLNEQYFGPGTRLTVT.

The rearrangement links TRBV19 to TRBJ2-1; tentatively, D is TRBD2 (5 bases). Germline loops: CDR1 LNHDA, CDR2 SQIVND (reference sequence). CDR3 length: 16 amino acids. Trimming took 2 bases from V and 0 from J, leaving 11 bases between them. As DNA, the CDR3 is TGTGCCAGTAGTATATCGGACTTAAGCTCCTACAATGAGCAGTTCTTC. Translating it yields CASSISDLSSYNEQFF.

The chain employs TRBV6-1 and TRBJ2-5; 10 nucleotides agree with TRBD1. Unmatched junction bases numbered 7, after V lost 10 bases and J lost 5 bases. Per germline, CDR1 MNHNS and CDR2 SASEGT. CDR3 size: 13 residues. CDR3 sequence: CATKTGGLETQYF. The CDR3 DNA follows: TGTGCCACCAAGACAGGGGGCTTGGAGACCCAGTACTTC.

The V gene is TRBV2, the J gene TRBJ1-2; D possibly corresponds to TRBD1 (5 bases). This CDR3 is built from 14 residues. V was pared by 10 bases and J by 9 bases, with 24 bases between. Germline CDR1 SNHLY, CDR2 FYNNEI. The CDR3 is CANLAAEGPKRYTF. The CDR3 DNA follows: TGTGCCAACCTAGCCGCGGAGGGACCTAAACGCTACACCTTC.

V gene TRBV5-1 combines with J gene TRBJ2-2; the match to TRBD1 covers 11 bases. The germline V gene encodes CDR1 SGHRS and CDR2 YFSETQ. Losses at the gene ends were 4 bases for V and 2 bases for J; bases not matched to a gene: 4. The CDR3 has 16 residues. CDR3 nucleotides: TGCGCCAGCAGCACTGGGACAGGGGGTAACACCGGGGAGCTGTTTTTT. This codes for CASSTGTGGNTGELFF.

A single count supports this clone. The DNA of the CDR3 is TGTGCCAGCAGCCAGGGAGAGTATGGCTACACCTTC. Translation gives CASSQGEYGYTF. V is TRBV28 and J is TRBJ1-2, with a weak D call TRBD1 (5 bases). The CDR3 is 12 amino acids. Looked up from germline, CDR1 is MDHEN and CDR2 is SYDVKM. V dropped 6 bases and J dropped 5 bases, with 10 bases sitting between them.

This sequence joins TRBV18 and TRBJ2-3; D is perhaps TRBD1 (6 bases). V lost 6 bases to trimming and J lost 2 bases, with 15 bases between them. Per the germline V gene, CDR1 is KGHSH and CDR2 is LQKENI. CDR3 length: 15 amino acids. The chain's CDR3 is CASSSDQGNTDTQYF. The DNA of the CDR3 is TGTGCCAGCTCCTCCGATCAGGGGAACACAGATACGCAGTATTTT.

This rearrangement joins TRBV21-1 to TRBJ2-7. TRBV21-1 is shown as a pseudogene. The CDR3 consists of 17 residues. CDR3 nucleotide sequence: TGTGCCAGCAGCAGATGGGAGATGTGGGGCCGCCTATACGAGCAGTACTTC. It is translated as CASSRWEMWGRLYEQYF.

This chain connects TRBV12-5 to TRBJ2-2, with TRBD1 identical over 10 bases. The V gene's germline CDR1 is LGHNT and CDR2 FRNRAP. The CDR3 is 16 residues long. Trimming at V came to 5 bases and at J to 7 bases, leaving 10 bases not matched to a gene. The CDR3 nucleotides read TGTGCTAGTGGTCCCTCCGACAGGGGGCGAGGCGGGGAGCTGTTTTTT. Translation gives CASGPSDRGRGGELFF.

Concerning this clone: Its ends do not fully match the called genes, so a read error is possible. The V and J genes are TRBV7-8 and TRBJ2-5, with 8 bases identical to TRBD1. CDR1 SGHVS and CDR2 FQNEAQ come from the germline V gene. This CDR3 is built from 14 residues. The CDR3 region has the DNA TGTGCCAGCACCTTAGGGACAGGCCAAGAGACCCAGTACTTC. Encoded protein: CASTLGTGQETQYF.

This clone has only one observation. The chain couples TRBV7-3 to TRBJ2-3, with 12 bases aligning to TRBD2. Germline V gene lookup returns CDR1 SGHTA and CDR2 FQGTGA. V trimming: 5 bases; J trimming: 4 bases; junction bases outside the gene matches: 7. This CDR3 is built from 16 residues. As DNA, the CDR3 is TGTGCCAGCAGCCCTAGCGGGGGGGCATTTTCAGATACGCAGTATTTT. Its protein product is CASSPSGGAFSDTQYF.

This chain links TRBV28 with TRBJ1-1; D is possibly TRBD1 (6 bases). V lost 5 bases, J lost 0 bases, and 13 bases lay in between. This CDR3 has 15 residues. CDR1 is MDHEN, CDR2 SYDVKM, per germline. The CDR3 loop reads CASSRLDRLNTEAFF. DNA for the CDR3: TGTGCCAGCAGTCGACTTGACAGGTTGAACACTGAAGCTTTCTTT.

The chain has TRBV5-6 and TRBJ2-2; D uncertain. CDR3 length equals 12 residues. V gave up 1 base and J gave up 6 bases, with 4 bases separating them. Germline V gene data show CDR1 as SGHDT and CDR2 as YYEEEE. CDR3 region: CASSLWAGELFF. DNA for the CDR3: TGTGCCAGCAGCTTGTGGGCCGGGGAGCTGTTTTTT. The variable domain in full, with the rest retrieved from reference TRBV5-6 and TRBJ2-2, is DAGVTQSPTHLIKTRGQQVTLRCSPKSGHDTVSWYQQALGQGPQFIFQYYEEEERQRGNFPDRFSGHQFPNYSSELNVNALLLGDSALYLCASSLWAGELFFGEGSRLTVL.

This chain's CDR3 is CASSLWGETDTQYF. CDR3 DNA: TGTGCCAGCAGTTTATGGGGTGAGACAGATACGCAGTATTTT. The chain carries TRBV27 and TRBJ2-3; D gene unclear. In germline, CDR1 is MNHEY, CDR2 SMNVEV (reference sequence). Trimming cost V 1 base and J 3 bases, with 8 bases left between them. The CDR3 is 14 amino acids.

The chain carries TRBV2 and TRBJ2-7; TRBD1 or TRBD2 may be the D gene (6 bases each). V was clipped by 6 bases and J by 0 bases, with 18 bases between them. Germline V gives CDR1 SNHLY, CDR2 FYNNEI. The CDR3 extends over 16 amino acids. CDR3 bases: TGTGCCAGCAGCGGCTGGGGGGCAGCTTTCTCCTACGAGCAGTACTTC. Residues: CASSGWGAAFSYEQYF.

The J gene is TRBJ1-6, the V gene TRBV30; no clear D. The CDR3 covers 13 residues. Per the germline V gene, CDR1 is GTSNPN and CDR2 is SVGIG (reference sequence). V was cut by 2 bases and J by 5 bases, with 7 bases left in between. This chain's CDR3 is CAWSPIDNSPLHF. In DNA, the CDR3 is TGTGCCTGGAGTCCGATTGATAATTCACCCCTCCACTTT.

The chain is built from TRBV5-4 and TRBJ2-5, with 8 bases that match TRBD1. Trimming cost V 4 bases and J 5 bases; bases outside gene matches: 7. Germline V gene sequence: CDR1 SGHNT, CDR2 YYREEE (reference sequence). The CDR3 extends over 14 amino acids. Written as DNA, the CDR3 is TGTGCCAGCAGCCGGACAGGGTATGAGGAGACCCAGTACTTC. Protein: CASSRTGYEETQYF.

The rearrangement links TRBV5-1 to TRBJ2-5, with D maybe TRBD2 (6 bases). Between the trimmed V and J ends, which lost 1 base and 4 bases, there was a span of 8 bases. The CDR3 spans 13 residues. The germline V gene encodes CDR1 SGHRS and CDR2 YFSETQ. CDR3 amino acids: CASSLMGGETQYF. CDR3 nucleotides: TGCGCCAGCAGCTTGATGGGGGGAGAGACCCAGTACTTC.